This passage covers 21 T cell receptor beta chains from one sample sequenced in a study of naive and memory T cell subsets (dated 2017 in TCRdb). The library was obtained by UMI-ligation and nested PCR. Sequencing took place on an Illumina MiSeq. The beta constant-region primer consisted of an equimolar mixture of two oligonucleotides that together covered TRBC1 and TRBC2. The ligated cDNA went through four rounds of PCR with nested alpha and beta constant-region primers together with the SP2 primer. The public reads were run again by TCRdb, first through fastp at Q25 and then through MiXCR, and only productive beta chains were kept. Rows are combined by CDR3 protein, so each entry shows the most common genes and DNA. Present in this sample are 98,000 or so distinct CDR3 sequences, about 14% of which were seen just once. Around 2.8% of the sample is held by the ten biggest clonotypes. Antigens for these TCRs are unknown.

What the authors observed across the whole study: Naive repertoires, especially CD8, contained a few larger clonotypes, possibly memory cells re-expressing CD45RA.

What was sequenced was naive CD8+ T cells from blood. Sample cell subset or site, as interpreted from the label and publication: naive T cells, CD45RA high CD27+. The receptors come from a human donor in good health.

This clonotype was observed a handful of times. The chain combines TRBV6-5 with TRBJ1-2; D gene ambiguous. CDR1 is MNHEY, CDR2 SVGAGI, per germline. V lost 0 bases to trimming and J lost 6 bases, with 8 bases between them. The CDR3 consists of 13 residues. The CDR3 loop reads CASSYSASDGYTF. Written as DNA, the CDR3 is TGTGCCAGCAGTTACTCGGCAAGTGATGGCTACACCTTC.

This clonotype was found a few times. The rearrangement uses TRBV12-3 or TRBV12-4 and TRBJ1-5; tentatively, D is TRBD1 (5 bases). Between the trimmed V and J ends, which lost 1 base and 6 bases, there was a span of 13 bases. The CDR3 sequence is 15 residues long. The DNA for the CDR3 is TGTGCCAGCAGTTTAGGTACAGGCACCCGTCAGCCCCAGCATTTT. Protein sequence: CASSLGTGTRQPQHF.

The sample holds a few counts of this clonotype. The chain links TRBV7-8 to TRBJ1-2; TRBD1 is a possible D gene (6 bases). Germline V gives CDR1 SGHVS, CDR2 FQNEAQ. Trimming left V 1 base short and J 4 bases short, with 16 bases between. The CDR3 extends over 16 amino acids. CDR3 nucleotide sequence: TGTGCCAGCAGCTTAGGGGGGACACCTGAACCCTATGGCTACACCTTC. It encodes CASSLGGTPEPYGYTF.

The chain couples TRBV3-1 to TRBJ2-2; D perhaps matches TRBD2 (6 bases). Trimming shortened V by 4 bases and J by 6 bases, and 15 bases separated the two germline ends. The CDR3 has 15 amino acids. Germline CDR1 and CDR2: LGHDT and YNNKEL (reference sequence). CDR3 region: CASSPARGKPGELFF. The CDR3 DNA reads TGTGCCAGCAGCCCCGCTCGCGGGAAGCCCGGGGAGCTGTTTTTT.

This clonotype appeared a few times. The V gene is TRBV9, the J gene TRBJ1-2; D might be TRBD1 (6 bases). Trimming took off 4 bases at V and 0 bases at J, with 16 bases between the two ends. Germline CDR1 is SGDLS and CDR2 is YYNGEE. This CDR3 is 16 amino acids long. CDR3 residues: CASSPRSDRPNYGYTF. The CDR3 DNA follows: TGTGCCAGCAGCCCGCGTTCGGACAGACCTAACTATGGCTACACCTTC.

This clonotype was seen at least ten times. The CDR3 sequence: CAISVESGIDNEQFF. DNA of the CDR3: TGTGCCATCAGTGTAGAGAGCGGGATCGACAATGAGCAGTTCTTC. The V and J genes are TRBV10-3 and TRBJ2-1, with 7 bases lining up with TRBD2. CDR1 and CDR2 (germline): ENHRY, SYGVKD. Unmatched junction bases numbered 8, after V lost 4 bases and J lost 5 bases. The CDR3 consists of 15 residues.

This clonotype was seen only a few times. The chain links TRBV7-2 to TRBJ2-7; 12 bases map to TRBD2. Per the germline V gene, CDR1 is SGHTA and CDR2 is FQGNSA. The CDR3 consists of 15 residues. Trimming cost V 6 bases and J 2 bases; bases outside gene matches: 5. The CDR3 bases are TGTGCCAGCAGTCCTCTAGCGGGGGGGCCCTACGAGCAGTACTTC. Translation gives CASSPLAGGPYEQYF.

This clonotype was counted a single time. J is TRBJ1-4 and V is TRBV30, with TRBD1 matching over 7 bases. The CDR3 totals 17 residues. Looked up from germline, CDR1 is GTSNPN and CDR2 is SVGIG (reference sequence). The V and J ends lost 0 bases and 4 bases, in that order; junction bases with no gene match: 11. The CDR3 protein is CAWSVRGGGLDNEKLFF. The CDR3, as DNA: TGTGCCTGGAGTGTACGTGGAGGGGGCCTTGATAATGAAAAACTGTTTTTT.

V and J are TRBV10-3 and TRBJ2-3; TRBD1 matches 12 bases. J lost 4 bases, V lost 6 bases, and 8 bases had no gene match. This CDR3 has 16 residues. The germline V gene has CDR1 ENHRY and CDR2 SYGVKD. CDR3 residues: CAIRPGTGGFSDTQYF. The CDR3 DNA reads as TGTGCCATCAGGCCCGGGACAGGGGGCTTTTCAGATACGCAGTATTTT.

There are many counts of this clonotype. The chain couples TRBV15 to TRBJ2-7, with D unresolved. The CDR3 is 12 amino acids. V lost 3 bases to trimming and J lost 3 bases, with 6 bases between them. Germline CDR1 is LNHNV and CDR2 is YYDKDF (reference sequence). The CDR3 DNA reads TGTGCCACCAGCAGTGATCACTACGAGCAGTACTTC. Translated: CATSSDHYEQYF.

This sequence joins TRBV12-3 or TRBV12-4 and TRBJ1-1; no firm D call. The CDR3 is 16 residues long. Trimming pared 2 bases from V and 2 bases from J, leaving 15 bases between. For the CDR3, the DNA is TGTGCCAGCAGTTTATCAGGCTTGGGGAGTAACACTGAAGCTTTCTTT. This sequence encodes CASSLSGLGSNTEAFF.

With respect to this clonotype: One base away lies a much larger clone, so this may be a sequencing read error. The chain recombines TRBV12-3 or TRBV12-4 with TRBJ1-1; D remains unclear. CDR3 length: 12 residues. Deletions cut 3 bases from V and 0 bases from J, with 2 bases between. The CDR3 region has the DNA TGTGCCAGCAGTTTTGTGAACACTGAAGCTTTCTTT. Its translation is CASSFVNTEAFF.

This clonotype was recorded many times. The chain links TRBV29-1 to TRBJ2-4, with D uncertain. CDR3 length: 16 amino acids. From germline, CDR1 is SQVTM and CDR2 ANQGSEA. V lost 6 bases, J lost 0 bases, and 18 bases lay in between. CDR3 in DNA: TGCAGCGTCTCAAGGCAGCCAGACGTAGCCAAAAACATTCAGTACTTC. It yields the protein CSVSRQPDVAKNIQYF.

This clonotype was recorded a few times. The chain is built from TRBV20-1 and TRBJ2-7; D gene uncertain. CDR3 length equals 13 residues. Germline V gene data show CDR1 as DFQATT and CDR2 as SNEGSKA (reference sequence). V shed 1 base and J shed 1 base, with 8 bases lying between them. CDR3 nucleotides: TGCAGTGCTAGAGGCGACTGGTCCTACGAGCAGTACTTC. Encoded protein: CSARGDWSYEQYF.

This clonotype was observed a handful of times. The rearrangement links TRBV13 to TRBJ1-4; 7 bases fit TRBD1. Germline CDR1 PRHDT, CDR2 FYEKMQ (reference sequence). The junction had 6 bases not matched to a gene; V was cut back by 5 bases and J by 0 bases. The CDR3 is made up of 16 amino acids. The CDR3 sequence is CASSETGFSTNEKLFF. In DNA form, the CDR3 reads TGTGCCAGCAGCGAGACAGGGTTCTCAACTAATGAAAAACTGTTTTTT.

This clonotype was observed a few times. The V call is TRBV9, the J call TRBJ2-3; D is tentatively TRBD1 or TRBD2 (6 bases each). Between the trimmed V and J ends, which lost 0 bases and 2 bases, there was a span of 16 bases. Germline V gives CDR1 SGDLS, CDR2 YYNGEE. The CDR3 loop spans 17 amino acids. CDR3 nucleotides: TGTGCCAGCAGCGTAGGTTGGGGGGACACAAACACAGATACGCAGTATTTT. Translated, it gives CASSVGWGDTNTDTQYF.

This clonotype was seen repeatedly, ten times or more. This rearrangement joins TRBV12-3 or TRBV12-4 to TRBJ2-1; TRBD2 matches at 8 bases. The CDR3 runs 15 residues. V trimming: 7 bases; J trimming: 2 bases; junction bases outside the gene matches: 7. In DNA, the CDR3 is TGTGCCAGCACCTTAAGCGGGAGCCCCTACAATGAGCAGTTCTTC. Translated, it gives CASTLSGSPYNEQFF.

The table lists this clonotype with a few counts. The chain has TRBV4-3 and TRBJ2-1, with D hard to call. The CDR3 is 15 residues long. Germline-derived CDR1 and CDR2 are LGHNA and YSLEER. V shed 5 bases and J shed 0 bases, with 11 bases lying between them. CDR3 DNA sequence: TGCGCCAGCAGCGCCCTAGGAAGCTCCTACAATGAGCAGTTCTTC. Residues: CASSALGSSYNEQFF.

This chain joins TRBV4-1 and TRBJ1-1, with unresolved D. CDR1 MGHRA and CDR2 YSYEKL come from the germline V gene. The CDR3 has 15 amino acids. Trimming took 0 bases from V and 7 from J, leaving 15 bases between them. In nucleotides, the CDR3 is TGCGCCAGCAGCCAAGATATGTTGGCCGACCTTGAAGCTTTCTTT. This translates into CASSQDMLADLEAFF.

This clonotype was seen more than once but under ten times. The rearrangement links TRBV11-2 to TRBJ2-5; D gene unclear. The CDR3 is 14 residues long. Germline CDR1 reads SGHAT; CDR2 reads FQNNGV. V was shortened by 1 base and J by 5 bases, with 11 bases between the two germline ends. CDR3 protein: CASSLANWAETQYF. In DNA, the CDR3 is TGTGCCAGCAGCTTAGCCAACTGGGCCGAGACCCAGTACTTC.

This clonotype was counted many times. V usage is TRBV20-1 and J usage is TRBJ1-1, with 7 bases aligning to TRBD1. Germline V gene data show CDR1 as DFQATT and CDR2 as SNEGSKA (reference sequence). The CDR3 loop spans 15 amino acids. Trimming at V came to 6 bases and at J to 7 bases, leaving 17 bases not matched to a gene. The CDR3 loop is CSAMRSPGTAGEAFF. The CDR3 region has the DNA TGCAGTGCCATGCGATCCCCTGGGACAGCAGGTGAAGCTTTCTTT.